A selection of T cell receptor beta chains follows, all from one sample in a study of blood T cell repertoires in COVID-19. Measured with immunoSEQ multiplex PCR; TCRdb has only the in-frame clones, and not every one. The profile shows under 95,000 clones, approximately 93% of them singletons. The specimen sequenced was peripheral blood. The receptors come from a man in his fifties or sixties with COVID-19, enrolled during active disease. Both conserved end residues are part of each CDR3. The order of the fields is D gene, J gene, CDR3 length, V gene, CDR3 protein, CDR3 DNA. D genes are given only for firm matches.

d_call: -; j_call: TRBJ1-4; cdr3_length: 14; v_call: TRBV11-2; cdr3_aa: CASSFDNRVEKLFF; cdr3_nt: TGTGCCAGCAGCTTCGATAACAGGGTTGAAAAACTGTTTTTT
d_call: TRBD1; j_call: TRBJ2-5; cdr3_length: 15; v_call: TRBV19; cdr3_aa: CASSPTGTGAETQYF; cdr3_nt: TGTGCCAGTAGCCCAACCGGGACAGGGGCAGAGACCCAGTACTTC
d_call: TRBD1; j_call: TRBJ2-3; cdr3_length: 15; v_call: TRBV5-1; cdr3_aa: CASSLGQGAPDTQYF; cdr3_nt: TGCGCCAGCAGCTTAGGACAGGGGGCCCCAGATACGCAGTATTTT
d_call: TRBD1; j_call: TRBJ2-4; cdr3_length: 18; v_call: TRBV6-1; cdr3_aa: CASSEESDRADSKNIQYF; cdr3_nt: TGTGCCAGCAGTGAAGAGTCGGACAGGGCGGATAGCAAAAACATTCAGTACTTC
d_call: TRBD2; j_call: TRBJ2-7; cdr3_length: 17; v_call: TRBV7-3; cdr3_aa: CASSLRASGRPLYEQYF; cdr3_nt: TGTGCCAGCAGCTTACGGGCTAGCGGGAGGCCTTTGTACGAGCAGTACTTC
d_call: TRBD2; j_call: TRBJ2-7; cdr3_length: 14; v_call: TRBV6-5; cdr3_aa: CASSSSGRVDEQYF; cdr3_nt: TGTGCCAGCAGTTCTAGCGGGAGGGTGGACGAGCAGTACTTC
d_call: -; j_call: TRBJ2-5; cdr3_length: 12; v_call: TRBV7-9; cdr3_aa: CASSQQQETQYF; cdr3_nt: TGTGCCAGCAGCCAACAACAAGAGACCCAGTACTTC
d_call: -; j_call: TRBJ2-3; cdr3_length: 15; v_call: TRBV7-3; cdr3_aa: CASSLRGAHTDTQYF; cdr3_nt: TGTGCCAGCAGCTTACGGGGGGCGCACACAGATACGCAGTATTTT
d_call: TRBD2; j_call: TRBJ2-7; cdr3_length: 14; v_call: TRBV2; cdr3_aa: CASSERASGYEQYF; cdr3_nt: TGTGCCAGCAGTGAACGCGCTAGCGGCTACGAGCAGTACTTC
d_call: -; j_call: TRBJ2-5; cdr3_length: 18; v_call: TRBV7-8; cdr3_aa: CASSLVLRAGVNYGTQYF; cdr3_nt: TGTGCCAGCAGCTTAGTTCTCCGCGCAGGGGTGAATTACGGGACCCAGTACTTC
d_call: TRBD2; j_call: TRBJ2-1; cdr3_length: 13; v_call: TRBV27; cdr3_aa: CASSLGGGNEQFF; cdr3_nt: TGTGCCAGCAGCCTGGGGGGGGGCAATGAGCAGTTCTTC
d_call: -; j_call: TRBJ1-1; cdr3_length: 13; v_call: TRBV7-9; cdr3_aa: CASSPPGNTEAFF; cdr3_nt: TGTGCCAGCAGCCCCCCAGGGAACACTGAAGCTTTCTTT
d_call: -; j_call: TRBJ2-4; cdr3_length: 15; v_call: TRBV19; cdr3_aa: CASSMAGIAKNIQYF; cdr3_nt: TGTGCCAGTAGTATGGCGGGAATCGCCAAAAACATTCAGTACTTC
d_call: TRBD1; j_call: TRBJ1-1; cdr3_length: 18; v_call: TRBV7-2; cdr3_aa: CASSYSPGQGGGDTEAFF; cdr3_nt: TGTGCCAGCAGCTATTCACCGGGACAGGGGGGAGGGGACACTGAAGCTTTCTTT
d_call: TRBD2; j_call: TRBJ2-3; cdr3_length: 13; v_call: TRBV7-9; cdr3_aa: CASSSWREGGQYF; cdr3_nt: TGTGCCAGCAGCTCTTGGCGGGAGGGCGGGCAGTATTTT
d_call: -; j_call: TRBJ2-2; cdr3_length: 18; v_call: TRBV4-3; cdr3_aa: CASSQDPPRSAPAGELFF; cdr3_nt: TGCGCCAGCAGCCAAGACCCTCCCAGAAGCGCGCCGGCCGGGGAGCTGTTTTTT
d_call: -; j_call: TRBJ1-2; cdr3_length: 12; v_call: TRBV11-1; cdr3_aa: CASSLEGGGYTF; cdr3_nt: TGTGCCAGCAGCTTAGAGGGAGGAGGCTACACCTTC